A selection of T cell receptor beta chains follows, all from one sample in a study of T cells in localized non-small cell lung cancer. Repertoires were generated with immunoSEQ multiplex PCR, while TCRdb's copy carries only in-frame clones and drops some. This repertoire shows 15,000 to 20,000 clones, around 79% found once; its top ten account for around 30%. Specimen: peripheral blood, collected before any cancer treatment. The source is a male donor older than 55 with stage I lung adenocarcinoma. The CDR3 runs from the conserved cysteine through the conserved F or W. D genes are given only for firm matches. Clone size is given for some rows only: seen once, a few or many times, or a class if the clone is expanded.

CDR3 protein: CASLASRQYQETQYF; CDR3 DNA: TGTGCCAGCTTAGCGTCCAGACAGTACCAAGAGACCCAGTACTTC; clone size: .; J gene: TRBJ2-5; V gene: TRBV18; D gene: .
CDR3 protein: CASSRGSSNQPQHF; CDR3 DNA: TGTGCCAGTTCTCGTGGCAGTAGCAATCAGCCCCAGCATTTT; clone size: .; J gene: TRBJ1-5; V gene: TRBV19; D gene: .
CDR3 protein: CASSLVQVNEKLFF; CDR3 DNA: TGTGCCAGCAGTTTAGTACAGGTTAATGAAAAACTGTTTTTT; clone size: .; J gene: TRBJ1-4; V gene: TRBV28; D gene: .
CDR3 protein: CASSPGQGLMYNEQFF; CDR3 DNA: TGTGCCAGCAGCCCCGGACAGGGACTTATGTACAATGAGCAGTTCTTC; clone size: .; J gene: TRBJ2-1; V gene: TRBV7-2; D gene: TRBD1
CDR3 protein: CASSLGGGQPQHF; CDR3 DNA: TGTGCCAGCAGCTTGGGGGGGGGCCAGCCCCAGCATTTT; clone size: .; J gene: TRBJ1-5; V gene: TRBV5-8; D gene: .
CDR3 protein: CAIRQEYEQFF; CDR3 DNA: TGTGCCATCCGTCAGGAATATGAGCAGTTCTTC; clone size: .; J gene: TRBJ2-1; V gene: TRBV10-3; D gene: .
CDR3 protein: CASRTGGTANYGYTF; CDR3 DNA: TGTGCCAGTCGTACGGGGGGAACAGCTAACTATGGCTACACCTTC; clone size: .; J gene: TRBJ1-2; V gene: TRBV28; D gene: .
CDR3 protein: CASSLNGGMTYNEQFF; CDR3 DNA: TGTGCCAGCAGCTTAAATGGCGGGATGACCTACAATGAGCAGTTCTTC; clone size: .; J gene: TRBJ2-1; V gene: TRBV7-3; D gene: .
CDR3 protein: CASSLTGEGAEAFF; CDR3 DNA: TGTGCCAGCAGCTTAACGGGAGAGGGGGCTGAAGCTTTCTTT; clone size: .; J gene: TRBJ1-1; V gene: TRBV7-3; D gene: .
CDR3 protein: CASSRGNEQFF; CDR3 DNA: TGTGCCAGCAGCCGGGGAAATGAGCAGTTCTTC; clone size: .; J gene: TRBJ2-1; V gene: TRBV13; D gene: .
CDR3 protein: CASTLAGEPTDTQYF; CDR3 DNA: TGTGCCAGCACATTAGCGGGGGAACCCACAGATACGCAGTATTTT; clone size: .; J gene: TRBJ2-3; V gene: TRBV18; D gene: TRBD2
CDR3 protein: CASSVAPAGGGGQETQYF; CDR3 DNA: TGTGCCAGCAGCGTAGCTCCGGCAGGAGGAGGGGGCCAAGAGACCCAGTACTTC; clone size: .; J gene: TRBJ2-5; V gene: TRBV9; D gene: .
CDR3 protein: CAISPRRGSTDTQYF; CDR3 DNA: TGTGCCATCAGTCCGAGACGGGGAAGCACAGATACGCAGTATTTT; clone size: .; J gene: TRBJ2-3; V gene: TRBV10-3; D gene: .
CDR3 protein: CASSSIGASGGEETQYF; CDR3 DNA: TGCGCCAGCAGCTCGATAGGGGCTAGCGGGGGGGAAGAGACCCAGTACTTC; clone size: .; J gene: TRBJ2-5; V gene: TRBV5-1; D gene: TRBD2
CDR3 protein: CASSYRGSGGQTETQYF; CDR3 DNA: TGTGCCAGCAGCTACCGCGGGAGCGGGGGGCAAACAGAGACCCAGTACTTC; clone size: few; J gene: TRBJ2-5; V gene: TRBV11-3; D gene: TRBD2
CDR3 protein: CASSLHEDTEAFF; CDR3 DNA: TGTGCCAGCAGTCTCCACGAGGACACTGAAGCTTTCTTT; clone size: .; J gene: TRBJ1-1; V gene: TRBV11-3; D gene: .
CDR3 protein: CASSWRQLNTEAFF; CDR3 DNA: TGCGCCAGCAGCTGGCGACAGCTCAACACTGAAGCTTTCTTT; clone size: .; J gene: TRBJ1-1; V gene: TRBV5-1; D gene: .
CDR3 protein: CASSVDSIVDTQYF; CDR3 DNA: TGTGCCAGCAGCGTCGACTCGATAGTGGATACGCAGTATTTT; clone size: .; J gene: TRBJ2-3; V gene: TRBV9; D gene: .
CDR3 protein: CASSLVQRRAMWNEQFF; CDR3 DNA: TGTGCCAGCAGCTTAGTCCAGAGGCGGGCGATGTGGAATGAGCAGTTCTTC; clone size: .; J gene: TRBJ2-1; V gene: TRBV11-1; D gene: .
CDR3 protein: CASSLQAEPSTYEQYF; CDR3 DNA: TGTGCCAGCAGCTTACAAGCGGAGCCTTCTACGTACGAGCAGTACTTC; clone size: few; J gene: TRBJ2-7; V gene: TRBV7-2; D gene: .
CDR3 protein: CASSREGQGYGYTF; CDR3 DNA: TGCGCCAGCAGCCGGGAAGGGCAGGGGTATGGCTACACCTTC; clone size: .; J gene: TRBJ1-2; V gene: TRBV5-1; D gene: .
CDR3 protein: CASSRTGGISYEQYF; CDR3 DNA: TGTGCCAGCAGTCGGACAGGGGGGATCTCCTACGAGCAGTACTTC; clone size: .; J gene: TRBJ2-7; V gene: TRBV13; D gene: TRBD1
CDR3 protein: CASSEGVAASDAWGTEAFF; CDR3 DNA: TGTGCCAGCAGTGAAGGGGTAGCGGCGTCGGATGCTTGGGGCACTGAAGCTTTCTTT; clone size: .; J gene: TRBJ1-1; V gene: TRBV6-1; D gene: .
CDR3 protein: CAISVADSSTDTQYF; CDR3 DNA: TGTGCCATCAGTGTTGCTGACAGTAGCACAGATACGCAGTATTTT; clone size: .; J gene: TRBJ2-3; V gene: TRBV10-3; D gene: .
CDR3 protein: CASSLDPGVGTGELFF; CDR3 DNA: TGCGCCAGCAGCTTGGATCCAGGGGTGGGAACCGGGGAGCTGTTTTTT; clone size: .; J gene: TRBJ2-2; V gene: TRBV5-1; D gene: .
CDR3 protein: CASSILAGVEETQYF; CDR3 DNA: TGTGCCAGCAGTATCCTAGCGGGGGTGGAAGAGACCCAGTACTTC; clone size: .; J gene: TRBJ2-5; V gene: TRBV6-5; D gene: TRBD2
CDR3 protein: CASKDWGPDEQYF; CDR3 DNA: TGTGCCAGCAAAGACTGGGGGCCGGACGAGCAGTACTTC; clone size: .; J gene: TRBJ2-7; V gene: TRBV2; D gene: .
CDR3 protein: CAWRGGGRGTDTQYF; CDR3 DNA: TGTGCCTGGAGGGGCGGGGGTAGGGGCACAGATACGCAGTATTTT; clone size: once; J gene: TRBJ2-3; V gene: TRBV30; D gene: TRBD2
CDR3 protein: CASNLSGRGTGELFF; CDR3 DNA: TGTGCCAGCAACTTGAGCGGGAGAGGTACCGGGGAGCTGTTTTTT; clone size: medium-sized; J gene: TRBJ2-2; V gene: TRBV6-1; D gene: TRBD2